This T cell receptor beta chain was sequenced in a study of blood T cell repertoires in COVID-19. In the study overall: Acute and convalescent COVID-19 specimens originated in the United States, Italy and Spain. Sources were T cells, B-cell-depleted T cells, or PBMCs; the material itself was cDNA or gDNA.

The method was immunoSEQ multiplex PCR; TCRdb's version includes in-frame clones alone and lacks a portion of them. Here the sample spans 450,000 or so clones, 70% to 90% being singletons. The CDR3 loop spans 11 amino acids. CDR1 and CDR2 from the germline V gene are DFQATT and SNEGSKA (reference sequence). The V end lost 4 bases, the J end lost 6 bases, and 7 bases lay between the germline ends. Patients at the Seattle site were enrolled during active infection and followed longitudinally. This receptor was taken from a man aged 18 to 29 with COVID-19, enrolled during active disease. The chain joins TRBV20-1 to TRBJ2-1; D gene ambiguous. The specimen sequenced was peripheral blood. This chain's CDR3 is CSAMGPNEQFF. CDR3 DNA: TGCAGTGCTATGGGCCCCAATGAGCAGTTCTTC.